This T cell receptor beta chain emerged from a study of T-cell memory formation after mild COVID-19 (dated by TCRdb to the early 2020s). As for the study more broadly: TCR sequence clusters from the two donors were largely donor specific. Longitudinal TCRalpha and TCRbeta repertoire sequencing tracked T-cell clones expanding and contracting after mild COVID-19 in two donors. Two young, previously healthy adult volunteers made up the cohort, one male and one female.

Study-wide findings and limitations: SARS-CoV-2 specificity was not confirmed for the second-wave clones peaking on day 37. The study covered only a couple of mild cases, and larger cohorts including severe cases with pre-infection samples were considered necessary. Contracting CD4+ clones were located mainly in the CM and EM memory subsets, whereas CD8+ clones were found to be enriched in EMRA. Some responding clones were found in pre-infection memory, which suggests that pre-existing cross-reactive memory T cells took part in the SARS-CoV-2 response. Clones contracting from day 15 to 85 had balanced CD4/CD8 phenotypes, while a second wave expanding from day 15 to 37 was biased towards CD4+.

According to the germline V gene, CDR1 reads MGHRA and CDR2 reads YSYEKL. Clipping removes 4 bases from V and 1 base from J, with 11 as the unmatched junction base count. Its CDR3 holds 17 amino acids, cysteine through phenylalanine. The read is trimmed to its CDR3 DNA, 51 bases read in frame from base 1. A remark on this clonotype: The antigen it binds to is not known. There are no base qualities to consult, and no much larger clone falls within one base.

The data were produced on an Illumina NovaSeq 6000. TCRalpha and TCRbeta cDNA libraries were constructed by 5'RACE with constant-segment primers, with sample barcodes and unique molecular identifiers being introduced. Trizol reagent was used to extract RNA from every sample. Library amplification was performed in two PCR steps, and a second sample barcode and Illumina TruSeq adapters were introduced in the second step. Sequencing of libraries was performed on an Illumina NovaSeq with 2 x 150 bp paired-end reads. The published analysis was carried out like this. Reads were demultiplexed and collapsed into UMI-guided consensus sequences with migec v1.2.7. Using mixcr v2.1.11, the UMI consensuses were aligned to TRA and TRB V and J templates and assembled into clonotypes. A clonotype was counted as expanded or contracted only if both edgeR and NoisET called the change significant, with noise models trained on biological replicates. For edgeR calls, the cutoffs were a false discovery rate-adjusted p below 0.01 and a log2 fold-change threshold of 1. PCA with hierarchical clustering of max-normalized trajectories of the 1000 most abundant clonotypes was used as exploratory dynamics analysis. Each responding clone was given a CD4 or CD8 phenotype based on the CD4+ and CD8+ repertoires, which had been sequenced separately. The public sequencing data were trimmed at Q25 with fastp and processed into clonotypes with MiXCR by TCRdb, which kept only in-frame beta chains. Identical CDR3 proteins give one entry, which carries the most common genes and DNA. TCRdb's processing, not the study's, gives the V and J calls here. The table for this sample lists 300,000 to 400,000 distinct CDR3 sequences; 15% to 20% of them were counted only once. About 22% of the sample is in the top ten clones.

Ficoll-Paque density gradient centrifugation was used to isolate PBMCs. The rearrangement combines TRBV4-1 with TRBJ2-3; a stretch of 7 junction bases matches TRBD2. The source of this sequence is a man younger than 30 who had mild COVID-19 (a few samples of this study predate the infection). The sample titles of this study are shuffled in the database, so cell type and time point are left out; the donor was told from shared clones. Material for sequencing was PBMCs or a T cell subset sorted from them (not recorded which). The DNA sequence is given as TGCGCCAGCAGCCGAGAACTATCGGGGGGAGGCACAGATACGCAGTATTTT. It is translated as CASSRELSGGGTDTQYF.